The next 4 T cell receptor beta chains were all read from a single sample in a study of T cells of healthy individuals. TCRdb processed the 5' RACE reads anew with MiXCR; each CDR3 protein has one entry. The sample lists approximately 50,000 distinct CDR3 sequences; roughly 15% were seen once. Source of these receptors: a human donor in good health.

This clonotype was seen ten or more times. The chain recombines TRBV20-1 with TRBJ2-3; TRBD2 agrees at 8 bases. This CDR3 spans 17 amino acids. Germline values: CDR1 DFQATT, CDR2 SNEGSKA (reference sequence). V shed 3 bases, J shed 5 bases, and the junction held 16 bases outside the gene matches. The CDR3 reads CSARDSRFSGDVDTQYF. In DNA form, the CDR3 reads TGCAGTGCTAGGGACAGTCGATTTAGCGGGGATGTAGATACGCAGTATTTT.

This clonotype was detected many times. CDR3 coding DNA: TGTGCCTGGAGTGATGCTAGCTCCTACAATGAGCAGTTCTTC. Protein sequence: CAWSDASSYNEQFF. The V call is TRBV30, the J call TRBJ2-1; D unresolved. Looked up from germline, CDR1 is GTSNPN and CDR2 is SVGIG (reference sequence). The CDR3 totals 14 residues. Trimming cost V 1 base and J 0 bases, with 7 bases left between them.

This clonotype was seen a few times. This chain uses TRBV15 with TRBJ1-2; D gene ambiguous. Trimming cost V 4 bases and J 4 bases, with 7 bases left between them. Germline V gene sequence: CDR1 LNHNV, CDR2 YYDKDF (reference sequence). The length of the CDR3 is 12 residues. For the CDR3, the DNA is TGTGCCACCAGCAAAAGAGGCTATGGCTACACCTTC. Translating gives CATSKRGYGYTF.

At least ten counts were recorded for this clonotype. The rearrangement uses TRBV7-2 and TRBJ2-7, with 8 bases matching TRBD2. Germline CDR1 and CDR2: SGHTA and FQGNSA. The junction had 6 bases not matched to a gene; V was cut back by 5 bases and J by 3 bases. The CDR3 is made up of 14 amino acids. The CDR3: CASSPGRGRYEQYF. The CDR3 DNA is TGTGCCAGCAGCCCCGGGAGGGGTCGCTACGAGCAGTACTTC.